The 27 T cell receptor beta chains below all came from one sample that was sequenced in a study of blood T cell repertoires in COVID-19. Here immunoSEQ multiplex PCR was the method, and the copy in TCRdb shows in-frame clones only, minus some. The table has about 190,000 clones, roughly 84% seen once. What was sequenced was peripheral blood. All receptors come from a woman aged 40-49 years who had recovered from COVID-19.

The V and J genes are TRBV19 and TRBJ2-2, with D perhaps matching TRBD1 (5 bases). In germline, CDR1 is LNHDA, CDR2 SQIVND (reference sequence). Trimming cost V 3 bases and J 5 bases, with 10 bases left between them. CDR3 size: 14 residues. CDR3 in DNA: TGTGCCAGTAGTATTGCCCAGGGTACCGGGGAGCTGTTTTTT. This gives the protein CASSIAQGTGELFF.

The chain uses TRBV27 and TRBJ2-7; 9 positions agree with TRBD2. Germline V gene data show CDR1 as MNHEY and CDR2 as SMNVEV (reference sequence). This CDR3 contains 16 residues. Losses at the gene ends were 3 bases for V and 0 bases for J; bases not matched to a gene: 6. Here the CDR3 reads CASSFGLAGNSYEQYF. The DNA of the CDR3 is TGTGCCAGCAGTTTCGGGCTAGCGGGGAACTCCTACGAGCAGTACTTC.

This clone occurred once. This sequence joins TRBV6-2 or TRBV6-3 and TRBJ1-6; D remains unclear. V was clipped by 0 bases and J by 8 bases, with 11 bases between them. The CDR3 covers 15 residues. Per germline, CDR1 MNHEY and CDR2 SVGEGT. The CDR3 bases are TGTGCCAGCAGTTACTCACAACCAGTGGATTCACCCCTCCACTTT. It yields the protein CASSYSQPVDSPLHF.

The CDR3 DNA is TGTGCCAGCAGCGCGACGTCCGGGACAGAGAGTAATGAGCAGTTCTTC. It is translated as CASSATSGTESNEQFF. The V gene is TRBV9, the J gene TRBJ2-1, with TRBD1 matching 7 bases. Looked up from germline, CDR1 is SGDLS and CDR2 is YYNGEE. The V segment lost 3 bases and the J segment 7 bases; nucleotides outside the gene matches: 13. The CDR3 extends over 16 amino acids.

Turning to this clone: Within the sample, other DNA sequences also encode this same CDR3. The CDR3 here is CASRGRLNTEAFF. CDR3 DNA sequence: TGTGCCTCCAGGGGGCGGTTGAACACTGAAGCTTTCTTT. The gene calls are TRBV6-5 and TRBJ1-1; 8 positions match TRBD1. J was trimmed by 0 bases and V by 11 bases; bases with no gene match: 5. This CDR3 region has 13 residues. Germline assignment: CDR1 MNHEY and CDR2 SVGAGI.

This chain uses TRBV14 with TRBJ1-1; D gene uncertain. The V end lost 2 bases, the J end lost 3 bases, and 7 bases lay between the germline ends. Germline CDR1 reads SGHDN; CDR2 reads FVKESK. This CDR3 has 13 residues. In nucleotides, the CDR3 is TGTGCCAGCAGCCAACAGTTGGACACTGAAGCTTTCTTT. This encodes CASSQQLDTEAFF.

This sequence joins TRBV28 and TRBJ1-3; D might be TRBD1 (6 bases). CDR1 and CDR2 from the germline V gene are MDHEN and SYDVKM. This CDR3 is 15 amino acids long. V gave up 4 bases and J gave up 0 bases, with 10 bases separating them. DNA for the CDR3: TGTGCCAGCAGTTCAGGGGCTATCTCTGGAAACACCATATATTTT. Encoded protein: CASSSGAISGNTIYF.

The V call is TRBV18, the J call TRBJ1-1; D is uncertain. Germline CDR1 reads KGHSH; CDR2 reads LQKENI. Trimming stripped 5 bases from V and 0 bases from J, with 10 bases between. The CDR3 loop spans 14 amino acids. The CDR3 reads CASSSTELNTEAFF. The CDR3 DNA is TGTGCCAGCTCATCGACGGAGCTGAACACTGAAGCTTTCTTT.

The V and J genes are TRBV5-8 and TRBJ2-7; D is uncertain. CDR3 length: 13 amino acids. V lost 0 bases and J 0 bases, leaving 4 bases between the germline ends. Germline V gene lookup returns CDR1 SGHTS and CDR2 YDEGEE. The CDR3 sequence: CASSLGHSYEQYF. The CDR3 bases are TGTGCCAGCAGCTTGGGGCACTCCTACGAGCAGTACTTC.

As DNA, the CDR3 is TGTGCCAGCAGCCCGGCTAGAGGGCAATCAAATGAGCAGTTCTTC. It is translated as CASSPARGQSNEQFF. This sequence joins TRBV21-1 and TRBJ2-1; TRBD2, as called in the table, went unchecked against the DNA. TRBV21-1 is shown as a pseudogene. CDR3 length: 15 amino acids.

The V and J genes are TRBV25-1 and TRBJ2-1; 10 positions agree with TRBD2. The CDR3 is 16 residues long. Germline CDR1 reads MGHDK; CDR2 reads SYGVNS. Germline trimming cut 4 bases from V and 9 bases from J; bases unmatched to any gene: 12. The CDR3 sequence: CASSATTSGKVSEQFF. The CDR3 nucleotides read TGTGCCAGCAGTGCAACAACTAGCGGGAAAGTCTCTGAGCAGTTCTTC.

This clone appeared once. This chain joins TRBV4-3 and TRBJ1-2; 8 bases line up with TRBD1. Germline trimming cut 4 bases from V and 3 bases from J; bases unmatched to any gene: 1. The CDR3 loop spans 13 amino acids. Germline values: CDR1 LGHNA, CDR2 YSLEER. The CDR3 protein is CASSPDRDYGYTF. In nucleotides, the CDR3 is TGCGCCAGCAGCCCGGACAGGGACTATGGCTACACCTTC.

The chain recombines TRBV7-2 with TRBJ2-5; 8 bases are a match to TRBD2. Trimming cost V 5 bases and J 5 bases; bases outside gene matches: 7. Germline V gives CDR1 SGHTA, CDR2 FQGNSA. CDR3 length: 14 amino acids. CDR3 DNA: TGTGCCAGCAGCCTAATATCGGGAGGGGAGACCCAGTACTTC. Amino acids: CASSLISGGETQYF.

The chain combines TRBV4-2 with TRBJ2-1; 8 nucleotides align to TRBD2. Germline V gives CDR1 LGHNA, CDR2 YNFKEQ. The CDR3 runs to 17 residues. Unmatched junction bases numbered 8, after V lost 0 bases and J lost 4 bases. The CDR3: CASSQEVSGRSYNEQFF. The CDR3 nucleotides are TGTGCCAGCAGCCAAGAAGTCAGCGGGAGATCGTACAATGAGCAGTTCTTC.

The CDR3: CSVAWGVNQPQHF. CDR3 nucleotide sequence: TGCAGCGTTGCATGGGGGGTTAATCAGCCCCAGCATTTT. This sequence joins TRBV29-1 and TRBJ1-5, with a possible D match to TRBD1 (5 bases). The CDR3 contains 13 residues. Trimming cost V 4 bases and J 4 bases, with 11 bases left between them. Germline V gene data show CDR1 as SQVTM and CDR2 as ANQGSEA.

This chain connects TRBV7-2 to TRBJ1-1, with 7 positions matching TRBD1. J gave up 2 bases and V 5 bases, and 5 bases lay outside the gene matches. Germline CDR1 reads SGHTA; CDR2 reads FQGNSA. The CDR3 totals 14 residues. CDR3 sequence: CASSLEGANTEAFF. The CDR3 DNA is TGTGCCAGCAGCCTGGAGGGGGCAAACACTGAAGCTTTCTTT. The complete variable domain, with remaining parts taken from reference TRBV7-2 and TRBJ1-1, reads GAGVSQSPSNKVTEKGKDVELRCDPISGHTALYWYRQSLGQGLEFLIYFQGNSAPDKSGLPSDRFSAERTGGSVSTLTIQRTQQEDSAVYLCASSLEGANTEAFFGQGTRLTVV.

This clone was seen a single time. The V gene is TRBV10-3, the J gene TRBJ2-3, with TRBD1 matching over 9 bases. Germline V lookup: CDR1 ENHRY, CDR2 SYGVKD. V lost 10 bases, J lost 4 bases, and 12 bases stayed unmatched. This CDR3 has 15 residues. CDR3 DNA: TGTGCCACAGGGGCGGGGGACAGGGTCGCAGATACGCAGTATTTT. As protein: CATGAGDRVADTQYF.

This clone appeared once. The chain joins TRBV18 to TRBJ1-2; 9 bases match TRBD1. This CDR3 is built from 14 residues. The germline CDR1 and CDR2 sequences are KGHSH and LQKENI. The V and J ends lost 3 bases and 5 bases, in that order; junction bases with no gene match: 4. The CDR3 region is CASSPEGQGYGYTF. The CDR3 DNA reads TGTGCCAGCTCACCGGAGGGACAGGGTTATGGCTACACCTTC.

This chain uses TRBV3-1 (or the pseudogene TRBV3-2) with TRBJ2-1; TRBD2 agrees at 8 bases. After removal of 1 base from V and 8 bases from J, the junction contained 7 bases not matched to a gene. Germline CDR1 LGHDT, CDR2 YNNKEL (reference sequence). CDR3 length: 15 residues. The CDR3 nucleotides are TGTGCCAGCAGCCAAGGGCCGGGACTAGGGTATGAGCAGTTCTTC. The encoded protein is CASSQGPGLGYEQFF.

This clone has only one observation. The rearrangement links TRBV15 to TRBJ2-7, with 9 bases lining up with TRBD1. The CDR3 runs to 14 residues. The germline V gene has CDR1 LNHNV and CDR2 YYDKDF (reference sequence). After removal of 5 bases from V and 5 bases from J, the junction contained 7 bases not matched to a gene. This CDR3 is CATSGRDRANEQYF. Written as DNA, the CDR3 is TGTGCCACCAGCGGCCGGGACAGGGCCAACGAGCAGTACTTC.

This sequence joins TRBV2 and TRBJ2-1, with TRBD2 matching 10 bases. Unmatched junction bases numbered 1, after V lost 3 bases and J lost 2 bases. CDR3 length: 15 residues. CDR1 and CDR2 from the germline V gene are SNHLY and FYNNEI. The CDR3 is CASSDLAGAYNEQFF. CDR3 nucleotide sequence: TGTGCCAGCAGTGATCTAGCGGGAGCCTACAATGAGCAGTTCTTC.

The chain uses TRBV5-1 and TRBJ1-2; D possibly corresponds to TRBD1 (6 bases). Deletions cut 3 bases from V and 2 bases from J, with 20 bases between. Germline CDR1 and CDR2: SGHRS and YFSETQ. The CDR3 consists of 17 residues. The chain's CDR3 is CASSWTAPGQSNYGYTF. The CDR3 DNA sequence: TGCGCCAGCAGCTGGACCGCCCCCGGACAGTCCAACTATGGCTACACCTTC.

The V gene is TRBV19, the J gene TRBJ2-5, with TRBD2 matching over 12 bases. The CDR3 loop spans 13 amino acids. Germline-derived CDR1 and CDR2 are LNHDA and SQIVND (reference sequence). The J segment lost 1 base and the V segment lost 11 bases, leaving 2 bases of the junction unmatched. The CDR3 nucleotides read TGTGCCGCTAGCGGGAGGGTCCAAGAGACCCAGTACTTC. Protein: CAASGRVQETQYF.

The chain recombines TRBV3-1 (or the pseudogene TRBV3-2) with TRBJ1-5; perhaps TRBD1 as D (5 bases). Germline values: CDR1 LGHDT, CDR2 YNNKEL (reference sequence). The CDR3 sequence is 15 residues long. The V and J ends lost 0 bases and 3 bases respectively, with 9 bases between them. This CDR3 is CASSQDPDTNQPQHF. The CDR3 DNA follows: TGTGCCAGCAGCCAAGATCCGGACACCAATCAGCCCCAGCATTTT.

J is TRBJ1-4 and V is TRBV28; possible D gene TRBD1, 6 bases. Between the trimmed V and J ends, which lost 5 bases and 4 bases, there was a span of 11 bases. Germline lookup yields CDR1 MDHEN and CDR2 SYDVKM. This CDR3 has 14 residues. This chain's CDR3 is CASSLDSVNEKLFF. CDR3 bases: TGTGCCAGCAGTCTGGACAGCGTTAATGAAAAACTGTTTTTT.

The chain is built from TRBV6-5 and TRBJ1-6; D possibly corresponds to TRBD1 (5 bases). Looked up from germline, CDR1 is MNHEY and CDR2 is SVGAGI. This CDR3 comprises 14 residues. V was shortened by 6 bases and J by 6 bases, with 12 bases between the two germline ends. CDR3 residues: CASRRRESNSPLHF. The DNA of the CDR3 is TGTGCCAGCAGACGCAGGGAAAGTAATTCACCCCTCCACTTT.

In DNA form, the CDR3 reads TGTGCCAGCAGTGTCGAATGGGCGGGAGGATACTACGAGCAGTACTTC. The encoded protein is CASSVEWAGGYYEQYF. This chain links TRBV6-1 with TRBJ2-7; 8 bases line up with TRBD2. CDR3 length equals 16 residues. Germline-derived CDR1 and CDR2 are MNHNS and SASEGT. V lost 4 bases and J lost 3; bases outside the gene matches: 11.